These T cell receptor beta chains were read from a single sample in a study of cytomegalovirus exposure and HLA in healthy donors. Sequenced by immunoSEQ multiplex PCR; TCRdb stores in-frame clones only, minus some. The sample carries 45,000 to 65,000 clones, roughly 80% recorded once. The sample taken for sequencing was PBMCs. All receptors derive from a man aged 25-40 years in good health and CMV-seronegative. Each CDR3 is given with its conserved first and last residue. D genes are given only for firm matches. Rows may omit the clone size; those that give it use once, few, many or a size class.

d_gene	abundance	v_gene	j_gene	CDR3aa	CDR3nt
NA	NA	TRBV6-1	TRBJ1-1	CAGKGEPYMNTEAFF	TGTGCCGGCAAGGGAGAGCCTTACATGAACACTGAAGCTTTCTTT
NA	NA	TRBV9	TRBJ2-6	CASSNRDFTYSGANVLTF	TGTGCCAGCAGCAACCGGGACTTTACATACTCTGGGGCCAACGTCCTGACTTTC
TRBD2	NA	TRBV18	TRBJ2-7	CASSPSGGTYEQYF	TGTGCCAGCTCACCTAGCGGGGGGACTTACGAGCAGTACTTC
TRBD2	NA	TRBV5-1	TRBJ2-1	CASSGGTSGVGEQFF	TGCGCCAGCAGCGGCGGGACTAGCGGGGTCGGGGAGCAGTTCTTC
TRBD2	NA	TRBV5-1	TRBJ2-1	CASSWQGAGPPDEQFF	TGCGCCAGCAGCTGGCAAGGAGCGGGGCCGCCTGATGAGCAGTTCTTC
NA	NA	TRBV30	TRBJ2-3	CAWKTSRDSTDTQYF	TGTGCCTGGAAAACCTCGCGGGACAGCACAGATACGCAGTATTTT
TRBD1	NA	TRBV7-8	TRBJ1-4	CASSNRGRGSLNEKLFF	TGTGCCAGCAGCAATAGGGGCAGGGGGTCGCTTAATGAAAAACTGTTTTTT
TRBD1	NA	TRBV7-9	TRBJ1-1	CASSFRGQGNTEAFF	TGTGCCAGCAGCTTTAGGGGACAGGGTAACACTGAAGCTTTCTTT
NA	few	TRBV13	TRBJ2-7	CASSLRDSYEQYF	TGTGCCAGCAGCCTACGGGACTCCTACGAGCAGTACTTC
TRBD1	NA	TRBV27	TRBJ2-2	CASSRQGTLPGELFF	TGTGCCAGCAGTCGACAGGGGACCTTACCCGGGGAGCTGTTTTTT
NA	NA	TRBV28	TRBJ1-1	CASSLRRVDTEAFF	TGTGCCAGCAGTTTACGCAGGGTGGACACTGAAGCTTTCTTT
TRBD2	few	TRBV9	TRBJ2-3	CASSLRESASGPDTQYF	TGTGCCAGCAGCCTTAGAGAGTCGGCTAGCGGCCCTGATACGCAGTATTTT
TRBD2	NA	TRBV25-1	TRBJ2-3	CASSEGLAGSTDTQYF	TGTGCCAGCAGTGAGGGACTAGCGGGGAGCACAGATACGCAGTATTTT
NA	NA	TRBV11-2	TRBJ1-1	CASRRPGTEAFF	TGTGCCAGCAGGCGACCAGGCACTGAAGCTTTCTTT
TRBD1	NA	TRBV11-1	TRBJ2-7	CASSSGVTGVQGADEQYF	TGTGCCAGCAGCTCCGGTGTAACTGGCGTACAGGGGGCGGACGAGCAGTACTTC
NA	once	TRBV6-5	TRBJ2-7	CASSYSPGLEPREQYF	TGTGCCAGCAGTTACTCTCCGGGGTTAGAGCCCCGCGAGCAGTACTTC
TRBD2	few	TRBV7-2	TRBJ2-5	CASSLGFGTRVGQETQYF	TGTGCCAGCAGCTTAGGGTTTGGGACTAGGGTCGGCCAAGAGACCCAGTACTTC
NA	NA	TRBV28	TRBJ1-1	CASPKPGGNTEAFF	TGTGCCAGCCCTAAACCCGGAGGGAACACTGAAGCTTTCTTT
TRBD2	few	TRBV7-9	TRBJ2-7	CASSQGPGRAYEQYF	TGTGCCAGCAGCCAAGGCCCAGGGAGGGCCTACGAGCAGTACTTC
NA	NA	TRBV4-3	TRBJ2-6	CASSHLSFSGANVLTF	TGCGCCAGCAGCCATTTATCGTTCTCTGGGGCCAACGTCCTGACTTTC
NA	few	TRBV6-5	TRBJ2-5	CASSYGPGLKTQYF	TGTGCCAGCAGTTACGGGCCAGGGCTAAAGACCCAGTACTTC
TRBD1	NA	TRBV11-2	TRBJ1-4	CASSLQGARDEKLFF	TGTGCCAGCAGCCTCCAGGGGGCGCGGGATGAAAAACTGTTTTTT
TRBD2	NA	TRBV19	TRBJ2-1	CASVEGLAGGQPGNEQFF	TGTGCCTCAGTAGAGGGTCTAGCGGGAGGGCAACCGGGCAATGAGCAGTTCTTC
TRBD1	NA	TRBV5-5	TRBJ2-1	CASSMTGTGPSEQFF	TGTGCCAGCAGCATGACCGGGACAGGGCCTAGTGAGCAGTTCTTC
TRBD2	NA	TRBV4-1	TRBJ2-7	CASSPNLFGLEGTYEQYF	TGCGCCAGCAGCCCAAATCTATTTGGACTAGAGGGGACCTACGAGCAGTACTTC
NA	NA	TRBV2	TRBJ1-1	CANTLGAMGTEAFF	TGTGCCAACACCCTAGGGGCCATGGGCACTGAAGCTTTCTTT
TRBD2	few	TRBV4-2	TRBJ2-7	CASSQASGASYEQYF	TGTGCCAGCAGCCAAGCTAGCGGGGCGTCCTACGAGCAGTACTTC
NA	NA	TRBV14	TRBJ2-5	CASSRRLQETQYF	TGTGCCAGCAGCCGGCGGCTACAAGAGACCCAGTACTTC
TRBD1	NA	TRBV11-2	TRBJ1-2	CASSTNIQGDWSWRGYTF	TGTGCCAGCAGCACAAACATACAGGGGGACTGGTCCTGGCGTGGCTACACCTTC
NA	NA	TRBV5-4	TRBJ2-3	CASSLRTDLRTDTQYF	TGTGCCAGCAGCCTAAGGACAGATCTACGCACAGATACGCAGTATTTT
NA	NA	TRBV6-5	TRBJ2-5	CASSYRGTALGETQYF	TGTGCCAGCAGCTACCGCGGGACCGCCCTCGGCGAGACCCAGTACTTC
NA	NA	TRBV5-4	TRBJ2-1	CASSLEGRLNEQFF	TGTGCCAGCAGCTTAGAGGGCCGTCTGAATGAGCAGTTCTTC
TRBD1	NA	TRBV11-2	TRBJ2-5	CASRPEGARETQYF	TGTGCCAGCAGACCAGAGGGGGCCCGGGAGACCCAGTACTTC
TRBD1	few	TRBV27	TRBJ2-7	CASSHQGAYEQYF	TGTGCCAGCAGTCACCAGGGGGCTTACGAGCAGTACTTC